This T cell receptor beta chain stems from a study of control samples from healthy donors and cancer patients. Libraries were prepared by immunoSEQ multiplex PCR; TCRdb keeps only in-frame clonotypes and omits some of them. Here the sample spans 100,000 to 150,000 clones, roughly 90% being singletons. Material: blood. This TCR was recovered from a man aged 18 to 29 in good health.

The CDR3 DNA reads TGTGCCAGCAGAATCGACAGGGGGCGTACCGGGGAGCTGTTTTTT. Translating it yields CASRIDRGRTGELFF. V is TRBV6-5 and J is TRBJ2-2, with 10 positions matching TRBD1. Losses at the gene ends were 6 bases for V and 5 bases for J; bases not matched to a gene: 6. The CDR3 covers 15 residues. Germline lookup yields CDR1 MNHEY and CDR2 SVGAGI.